This T cell receptor beta chain was identified in a study of blood T cell repertoires in COVID-19. Whole-study context: The United States, Italy and Spain supplied acute and convalescent COVID-19 samples.

In germline, CDR1 is KGHSH, CDR2 LQKENI. This CDR3 is built from 14 residues. With 2 bases clipped from V and 8 bases from J, the junction kept 3 bases outside the gene matches. As processed by the authors: Using reference gene primer amplification, nucleated cell counts were estimated. Sequencing used immunoSEQ multiplex PCR; TCRdb keeps in-frame clones, though not all of them. V, J and clone size are those of that table, while D and trimming were read from the DNA. The data hold 44,000 or so clones, with approximately 88% observed a single time. Specimen: peripheral blood. The TCR originated in a man aged 45-60 years with active COVID-19. This chain uses TRBV18 with TRBJ2-2; 9 nucleotides match TRBD1. In DNA, the CDR3 is TGTGCCAGCTCACCAGGGACAGGGCCGGGGGAGCTGTTTTTT. Protein sequence: CASSPGTGPGELFF.